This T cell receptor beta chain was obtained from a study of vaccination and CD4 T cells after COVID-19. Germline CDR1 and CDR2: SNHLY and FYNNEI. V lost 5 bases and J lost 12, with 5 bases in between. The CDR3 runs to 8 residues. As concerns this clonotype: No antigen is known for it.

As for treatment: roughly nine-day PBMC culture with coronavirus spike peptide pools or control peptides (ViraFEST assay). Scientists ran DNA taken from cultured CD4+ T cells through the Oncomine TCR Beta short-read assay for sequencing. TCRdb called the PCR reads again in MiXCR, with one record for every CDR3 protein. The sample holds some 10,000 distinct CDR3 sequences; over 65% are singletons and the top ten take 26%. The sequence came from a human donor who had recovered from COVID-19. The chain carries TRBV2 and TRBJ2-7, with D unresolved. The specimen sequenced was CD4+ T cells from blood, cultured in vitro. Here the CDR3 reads CASSPWYF. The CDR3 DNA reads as TGTGCCAGCAGTCCTTGGTACTTC. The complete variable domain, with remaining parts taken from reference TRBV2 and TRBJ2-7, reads EPEVTQTPSHQVTQMGQEVILRCVPISNHLYFYWYRQILGQKVEFLVSFYNNEISEKSEIFDDQFSVERPDGSNFTLKIRSTKLEDSAMYFCASSPWYFGPGTRLTVT.